This TCR beta chain is drawn from a study of cytomegalovirus exposure and HLA in healthy donors. With 60 Vbeta and 13 Jbeta primers, the PCR was carried out. TCRdb's table, derived via immunoSEQ multiplex PCR, lists solely in-frame clones and lacks some. The profile shows 150,000 to 200,000 clones, approximately 80% of them singletons. As to this clone: Its antigen remains unidentified.

The ends were cut back, 1 base at V and 2 bases at J, with 9 bases in the middle. Germline V gene sequence: CDR1 SGHAT, CDR2 FQNNGV. The CDR3 has 14 residues. Broader study findings: An analysis done earlier found most TCR beta V segments productive about 87% or about 30% of the time.

This sequence originates from a woman aged 30 to 39 in good health and CMV-seronegative. Input material: PBMCs. The chain carries TRBV11-2 and TRBJ2-7, with D perhaps TRBD2 (5 bases). In DNA, the CDR3 is TGTGCCAGCAGCTTAGCGGGGTTGACCTACGAGCAGTACTTC. Translation: CASSLAGLTYEQYF.